This TCR beta chain was recorded in a study of control samples from healthy donors and cancer patients. The CDR3 totals 16 residues. The germline V gene has CDR1 SGHVS and CDR2 FQNEAQ. V shed 0 bases and J shed 2 bases, with 10 bases lying between them. Sequencing used immunoSEQ multiplex PCR; TCRdb keeps in-frame clones, though not all of them. Of under 150,000 clones listed, 88% are singletons. This TCR derives from a young woman in good health. The sample consisted of blood. The genes are TRBV7-8 and TRBJ2-2, with D tentatively TRBD2 (6 bases). CDR3 in amino acids: CASSLAGLLNTGELFF. CDR3 coding DNA: TGTGCCAGCAGCTTAGCGGGACTGCTAAACACCGGGGAGCTGTTTTTT.